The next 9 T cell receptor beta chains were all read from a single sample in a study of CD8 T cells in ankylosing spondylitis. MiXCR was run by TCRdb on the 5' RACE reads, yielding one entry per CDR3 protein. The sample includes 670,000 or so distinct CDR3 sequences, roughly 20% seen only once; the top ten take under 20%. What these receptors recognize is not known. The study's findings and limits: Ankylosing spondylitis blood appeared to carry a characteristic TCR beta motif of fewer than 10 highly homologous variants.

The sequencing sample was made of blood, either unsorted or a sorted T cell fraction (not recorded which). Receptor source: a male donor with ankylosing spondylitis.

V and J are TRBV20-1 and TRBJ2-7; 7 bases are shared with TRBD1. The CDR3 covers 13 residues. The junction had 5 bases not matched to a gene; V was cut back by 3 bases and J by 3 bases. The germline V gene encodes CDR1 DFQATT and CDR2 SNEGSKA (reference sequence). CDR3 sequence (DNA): TGCAGTGCTAGGACAGGGCTCGACTACGAGCAGTACTTC. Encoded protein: CSARTGLDYEQYF.

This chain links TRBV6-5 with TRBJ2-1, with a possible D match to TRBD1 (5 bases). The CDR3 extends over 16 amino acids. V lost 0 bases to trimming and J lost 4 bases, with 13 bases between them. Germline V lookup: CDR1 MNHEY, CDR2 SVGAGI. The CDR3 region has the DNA TGTGCCAGCAGTTACTCGGGCGGACACCAATACAATGAGCAGTTCTTC. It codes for CASSYSGGHQYNEQFF.

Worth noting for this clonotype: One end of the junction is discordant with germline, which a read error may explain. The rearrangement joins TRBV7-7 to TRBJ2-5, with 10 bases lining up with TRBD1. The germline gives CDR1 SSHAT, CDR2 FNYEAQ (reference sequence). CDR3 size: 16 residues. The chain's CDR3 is CASSSRTGGYQETQYF. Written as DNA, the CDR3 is TGTGCTAGCAGCTCCCGGACAGGGGGGTACCAAGAGACCCAGTACTTC.

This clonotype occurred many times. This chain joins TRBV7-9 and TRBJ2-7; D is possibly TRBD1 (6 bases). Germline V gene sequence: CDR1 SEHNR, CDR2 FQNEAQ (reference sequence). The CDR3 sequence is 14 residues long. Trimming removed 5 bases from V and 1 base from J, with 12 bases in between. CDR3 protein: CASSSSQGSYEQYF. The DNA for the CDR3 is TGTGCCAGCAGCAGCAGTCAGGGGTCCTACGAGCAGTACTTC. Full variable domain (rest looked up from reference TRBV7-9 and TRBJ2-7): DTGVSQNPRHKITKRGQNVTFRCDPISEHNRLYWYRQTLGQGPEFLTYFQNEAQLEKSRLLSDRFSAERPKGSFSTLEIQRTEQGDSAMYLCASSSSQGSYEQYFGPGTRLTVT.

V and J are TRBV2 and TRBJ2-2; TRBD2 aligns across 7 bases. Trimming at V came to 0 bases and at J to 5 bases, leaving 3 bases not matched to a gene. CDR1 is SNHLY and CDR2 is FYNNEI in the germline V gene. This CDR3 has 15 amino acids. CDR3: CASSEAGLMTGELFF. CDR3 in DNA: TGTGCCAGCAGTGAAGCGGGACTAATGACCGGGGAGCTGTTTTTT.

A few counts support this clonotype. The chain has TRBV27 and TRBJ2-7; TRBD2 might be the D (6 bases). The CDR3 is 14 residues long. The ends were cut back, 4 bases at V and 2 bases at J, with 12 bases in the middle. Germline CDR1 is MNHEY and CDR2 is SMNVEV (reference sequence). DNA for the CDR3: TGTGCCAGCAGTTATTCAGCGGGTCCCTACGAGCAGTACTTC. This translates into CASSYSAGPYEQYF.

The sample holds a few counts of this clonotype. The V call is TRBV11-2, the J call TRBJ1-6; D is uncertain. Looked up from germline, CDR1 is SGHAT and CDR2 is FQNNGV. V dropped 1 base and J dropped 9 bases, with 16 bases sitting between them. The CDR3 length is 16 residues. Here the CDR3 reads CASSLGGSDTASPLHF. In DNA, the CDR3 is TGTGCCAGCAGCTTAGGTGGGAGTGATACAGCTTCACCCCTCCACTTT.

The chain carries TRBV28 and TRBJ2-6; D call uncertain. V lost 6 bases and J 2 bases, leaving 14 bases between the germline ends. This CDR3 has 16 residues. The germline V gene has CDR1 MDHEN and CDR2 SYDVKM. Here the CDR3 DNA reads TGTGCCAGCAGCCCCCCACGGGTTGCTGGGGCCAACGTCCTGACTTTC. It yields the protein CASSPPRVAGANVLTF.

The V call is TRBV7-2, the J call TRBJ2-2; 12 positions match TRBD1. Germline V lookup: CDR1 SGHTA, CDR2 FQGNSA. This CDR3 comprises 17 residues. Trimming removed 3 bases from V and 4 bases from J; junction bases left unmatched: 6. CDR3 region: CASSLAGQGAGTGELFF. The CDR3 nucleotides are TGTGCCAGCAGCTTGGCGGGACAGGGGGCGGGCACCGGGGAGCTGTTTTTT.